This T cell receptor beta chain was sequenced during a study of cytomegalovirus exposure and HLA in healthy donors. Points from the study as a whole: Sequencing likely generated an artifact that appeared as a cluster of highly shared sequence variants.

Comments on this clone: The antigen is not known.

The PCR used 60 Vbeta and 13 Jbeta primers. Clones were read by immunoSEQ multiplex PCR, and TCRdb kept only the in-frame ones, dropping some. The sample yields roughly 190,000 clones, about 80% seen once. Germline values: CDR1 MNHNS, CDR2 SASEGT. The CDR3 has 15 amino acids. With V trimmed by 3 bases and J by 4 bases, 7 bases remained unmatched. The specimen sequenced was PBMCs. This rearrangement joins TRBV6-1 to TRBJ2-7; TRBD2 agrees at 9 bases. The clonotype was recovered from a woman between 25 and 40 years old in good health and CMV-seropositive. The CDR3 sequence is CASSDGAGGVYEQYF. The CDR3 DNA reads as TGTGCCAGCAGTGATGGCGCGGGAGGGGTGTACGAGCAGTACTTC.